This TCR beta chain was retrieved from a study of blood T cell repertoires in COVID-19. CDR3 size: 17 residues. V gave up 0 bases and J gave up 0 bases; unmatched junction bases: 8. CDR1 is SGHDT, CDR2 YYEEEE, per germline. Assay: immunoSEQ multiplex PCR; the TCRdb copy retains only in-frame clones and omits some. The table has 130,000 or so clones, roughly 84% seen once. Sample: peripheral blood. The chain employs TRBV5-6 and TRBJ2-7, with 8 bases lining up with TRBD2. This clonotype was obtained from a man aged 55 to 70 with acute or convalescent COVID-19. The CDR3 loop is CASSLEFSGKSSYEQYF. As DNA, the CDR3 is TGTGCCAGCAGCTTGGAGTTTAGCGGGAAGAGCTCCTACGAGCAGTACTTC.